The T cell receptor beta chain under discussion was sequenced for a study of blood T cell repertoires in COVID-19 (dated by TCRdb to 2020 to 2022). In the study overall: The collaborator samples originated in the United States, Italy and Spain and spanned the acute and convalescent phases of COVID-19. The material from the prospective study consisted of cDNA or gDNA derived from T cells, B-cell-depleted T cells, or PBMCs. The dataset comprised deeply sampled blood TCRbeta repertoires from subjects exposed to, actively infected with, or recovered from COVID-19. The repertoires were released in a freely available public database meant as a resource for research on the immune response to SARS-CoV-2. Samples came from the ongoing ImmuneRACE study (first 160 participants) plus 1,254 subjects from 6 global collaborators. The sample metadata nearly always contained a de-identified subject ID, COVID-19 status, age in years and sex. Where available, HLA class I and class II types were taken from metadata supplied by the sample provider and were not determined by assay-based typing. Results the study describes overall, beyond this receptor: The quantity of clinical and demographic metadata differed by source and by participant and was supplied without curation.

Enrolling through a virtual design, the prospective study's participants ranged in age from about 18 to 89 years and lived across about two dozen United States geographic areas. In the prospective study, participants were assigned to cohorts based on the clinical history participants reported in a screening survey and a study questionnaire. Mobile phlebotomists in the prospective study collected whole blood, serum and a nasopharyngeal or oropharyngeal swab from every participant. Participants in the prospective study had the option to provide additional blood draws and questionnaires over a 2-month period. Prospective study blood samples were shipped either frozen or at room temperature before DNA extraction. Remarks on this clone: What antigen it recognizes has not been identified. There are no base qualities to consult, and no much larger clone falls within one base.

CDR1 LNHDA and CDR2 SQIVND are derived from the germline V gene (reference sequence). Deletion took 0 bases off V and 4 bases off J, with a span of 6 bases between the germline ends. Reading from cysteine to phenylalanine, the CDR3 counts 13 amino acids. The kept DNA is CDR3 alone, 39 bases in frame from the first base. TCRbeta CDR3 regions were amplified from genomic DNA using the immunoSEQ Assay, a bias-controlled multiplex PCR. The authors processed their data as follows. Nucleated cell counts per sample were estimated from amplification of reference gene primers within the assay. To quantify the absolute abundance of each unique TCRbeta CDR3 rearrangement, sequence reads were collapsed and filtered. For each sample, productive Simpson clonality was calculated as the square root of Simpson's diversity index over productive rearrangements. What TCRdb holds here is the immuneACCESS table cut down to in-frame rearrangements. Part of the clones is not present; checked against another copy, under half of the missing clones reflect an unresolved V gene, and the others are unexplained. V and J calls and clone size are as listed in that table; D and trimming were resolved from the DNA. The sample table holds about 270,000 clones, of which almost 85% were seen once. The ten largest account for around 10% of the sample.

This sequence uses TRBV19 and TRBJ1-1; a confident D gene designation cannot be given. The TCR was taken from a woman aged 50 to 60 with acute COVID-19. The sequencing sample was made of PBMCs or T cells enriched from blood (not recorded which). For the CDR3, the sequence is CASSIDRVTEAFF. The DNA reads TGTGCCAGTAGTATAGATCGGGTCACTGAAGCTTTCTTT.